The source of this T cell receptor (beta chain) is a study of cytomegalovirus exposure and HLA in healthy donors. Study information: The same platform was used for the 130 or so validation repertoires as for the approximately 730 first-cohort repertoires, as reported in a later analysis. Study results and limitations: Most TCR sequences were seen very rarely across donors, but some public TCRs occurred in many. In the roughly 120 validation repertoires, a later analysis found that first-cohort TCR clusters tended to co-occur.

The method was immunoSEQ multiplex PCR; TCRdb's version includes in-frame clones alone and lacks a portion of them. There are tens of thousands of clones in the sample; about 94% occur only once, and approximately 4.5% lies in the top ten. Looked up from germline, CDR1 is MNHEY and CDR2 is SMNVEV (reference sequence). V was clipped by 11 bases and J by 4 bases; unmatched bases: 10. This CDR3 comprises 13 residues. This clone was found once. Its antigen remains unknown. The sequence was collected from a man in his late teens or twenties in good health and CMV-seropositive. Sample: PBMCs. The V call is TRBV27, the J call TRBJ2-7; the match to TRBD2 covers 8 bases. The CDR3 nucleotides are TGTGCCGTCAAGGCGGGGGGTAAATACGAGCAGTACTTC. Its protein is CAVKAGGKYEQYF.